What follows describes a single TCR beta chain. Method: immunoSEQ multiplex PCR; TCRdb's copy keeps in-frame clones and lacks some. The sample lists about 66,000 clones; around nine tenths were seen once. The CDR3 contains 16 residues. CDR1 and CDR2 (germline): LGHNA, YNFKEQ. The V segment lost 3 bases and the J segment 7 bases; nucleotides outside the gene matches: 6. This sample is part of a study of chemoradiotherapy in HPV16-positive cancers. The chain links TRBV4-2 to TRBJ1-6; 10 bases are shared with TRBD1. The sequencing used blood, collected from a patient who underwent chemoradiotherapy. The sequence was collected from a human donor with HPV-associated anogenital cancer. The CDR3 nucleotides read TGTGCCAGCAGCCAGGGCCCGGACAGGGGGAATTCACCCCTCCACTTT. Residues: CASSQGPDRGNSPLHF.